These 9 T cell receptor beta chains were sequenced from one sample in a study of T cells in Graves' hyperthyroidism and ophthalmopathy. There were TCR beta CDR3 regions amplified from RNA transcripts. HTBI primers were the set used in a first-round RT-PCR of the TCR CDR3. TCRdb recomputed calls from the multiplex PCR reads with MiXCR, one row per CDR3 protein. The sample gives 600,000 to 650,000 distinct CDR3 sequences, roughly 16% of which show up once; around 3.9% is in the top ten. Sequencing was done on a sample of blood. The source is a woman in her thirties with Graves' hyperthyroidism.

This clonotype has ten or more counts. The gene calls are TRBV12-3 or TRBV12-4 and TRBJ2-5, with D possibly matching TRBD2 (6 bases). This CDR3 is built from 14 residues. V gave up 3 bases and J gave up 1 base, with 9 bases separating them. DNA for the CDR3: TGTGCCAGCAGTTTTGGGGGGAGCCAAGAGACCCAGTACTTC. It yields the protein CASSFGGSQETQYF.

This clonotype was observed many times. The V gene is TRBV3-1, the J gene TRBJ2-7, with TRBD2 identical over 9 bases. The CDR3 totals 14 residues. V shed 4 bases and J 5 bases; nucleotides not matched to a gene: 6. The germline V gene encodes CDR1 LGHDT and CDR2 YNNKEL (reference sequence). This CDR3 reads CASSPFASGNEQYF. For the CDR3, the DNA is TGTGCCAGCAGCCCCTTCGCTAGCGGGAACGAGCAGTACTTC.

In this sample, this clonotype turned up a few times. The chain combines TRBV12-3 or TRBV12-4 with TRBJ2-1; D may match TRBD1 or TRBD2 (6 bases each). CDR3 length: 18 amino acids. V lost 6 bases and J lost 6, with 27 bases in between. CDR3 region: CASSLTNPGLKGGNEQFF. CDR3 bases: TGTGCCAGCAGCTTGACTAACCCGGGACTCAAAGGGGGCAATGAGCAGTTCTTC.

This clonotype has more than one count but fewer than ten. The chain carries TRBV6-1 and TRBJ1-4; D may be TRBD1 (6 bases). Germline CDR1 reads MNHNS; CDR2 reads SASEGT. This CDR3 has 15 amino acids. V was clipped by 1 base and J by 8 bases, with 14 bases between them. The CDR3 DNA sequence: TGTGCCAGCAGTGAAGGTGGGGGCGAACACGAAAAACTGTTTTTT. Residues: CASSEGGGEHEKLFF.

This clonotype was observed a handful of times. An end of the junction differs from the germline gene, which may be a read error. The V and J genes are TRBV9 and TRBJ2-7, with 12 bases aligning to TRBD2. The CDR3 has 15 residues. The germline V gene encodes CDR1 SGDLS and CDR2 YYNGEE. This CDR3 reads CASSETSGSSHEQYF. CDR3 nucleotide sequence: TGTGCCAGCAGCGAGACTAGCGGGAGCTCCCACGAGCAGTACTTC.

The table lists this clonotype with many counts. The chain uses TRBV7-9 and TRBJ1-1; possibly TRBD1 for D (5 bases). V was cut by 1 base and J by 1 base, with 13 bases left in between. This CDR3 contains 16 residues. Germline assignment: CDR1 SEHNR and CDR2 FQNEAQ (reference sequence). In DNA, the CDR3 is TGTGCCAGCAGCTTAGGGGGAGGGGCTAAGAACACTGAAGCTTTCTTT. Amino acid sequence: CASSLGGGAKNTEAFF.

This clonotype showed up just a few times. CDR3 nucleotide sequence: TGTGCCAGCAGTTTACCGGACGGTAACTATGGCTACACCTTC. Translation: CASSLPDGNYGYTF. This chain links TRBV25-1 with TRBJ1-2; no clear D gene. CDR3 length: 14 residues. V was pared by 5 bases and J by 1 base, with 11 bases between. Germline V lookup: CDR1 MGHDK, CDR2 SYGVNS.

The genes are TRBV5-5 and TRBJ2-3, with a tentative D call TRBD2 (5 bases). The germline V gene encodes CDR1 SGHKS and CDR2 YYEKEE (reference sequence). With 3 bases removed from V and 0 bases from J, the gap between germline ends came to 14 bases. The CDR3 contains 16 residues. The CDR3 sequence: CASSYPVRTSTDTQYF. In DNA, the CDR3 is TGTGCCAGCAGCTATCCAGTCAGGACTAGCACAGATACGCAGTATTTT. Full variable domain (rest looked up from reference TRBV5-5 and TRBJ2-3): DAGVTQSPTHLIKTRGQQVTLRCSPISGHKSVSWYQQVLGQGPQFIFQYYEKEERGRGNFPDRFSARQFPNYSSELNVNALLLGDSALYLCASSYPVRTSTDTQYFGPGTRLTVL.

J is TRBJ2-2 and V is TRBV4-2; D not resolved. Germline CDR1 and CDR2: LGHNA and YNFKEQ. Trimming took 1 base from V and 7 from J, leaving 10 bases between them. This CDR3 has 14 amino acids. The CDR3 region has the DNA TGTGCCAGCAGCCAAGTTCTTATTGGCGGGGAGCTGTTTTTT. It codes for CASSQVLIGGELFF.